The 29 T cell receptor beta chains listed next were all sequenced from one sample in a study of glioma-infiltrating T cells after dendritic cell vaccination. Described time point: after dendritic cell vaccination, including at tumor progression/relapse. Assay used: immunoSEQ multiplex PCR; TCRdb lists only in-frame clones, some missing. The sample contains tens of thousands of clones, about 79% of which appear only once. The sequencing used blood, collected after dendritic cell vaccination. The receptor set was obtained from a human donor with glioblastoma.

CDR3 in DNA: TGTGCCAGCAGCACCCGGGACAGCTACGAGCAGTACTTC. This encodes CASSTRDSYEQYF. The J gene is TRBJ2-5, the V gene TRBV9, with 7 nucleotides matching TRBD1. The J call is uncertain, as TRBJ2-7 better fits the DNA end. Germline V CDR1 and CDR2: SGDLS, YYNGEE. This CDR3 is 13 amino acids long.

This clone was detected a few times. V and J are TRBV5-6 and TRBJ1-1; D remains unclear. The germline gives CDR1 SGHDT, CDR2 YYEEEE. This CDR3 is built from 15 residues. Between the trimmed V and J ends, which lost 4 bases and 1 base, there was a span of 14 bases. CDR3 sequence reads: CASSLRPLQNTEAFF. In DNA form, the CDR3 reads TGTGCCAGCAGCCTGAGGCCCCTGCAGAACACTGAAGCTTTCTTT.

The genes are TRBV27 and TRBJ2-7; no firm D call. Trimming took off 1 base at V and 0 bases at J, with 7 bases between the two ends. Germline V gives CDR1 MNHEY, CDR2 SMNVEV (reference sequence). This CDR3 is built from 14 residues. The CDR3 region has the DNA TGTGCCAGCAGTTTATTCCGCAGCTCCTACGAGCAGTACTTC. This translates into CASSLFRSSYEQYF.

V gene TRBV4-1 combines with J gene TRBJ2-7; D ambiguous. The CDR3 is 16 amino acids. Trimming took off 5 bases at V and 3 bases at J, with 20 bases between the two ends. Per the germline V gene, CDR1 is MGHRA and CDR2 is YSYEKL. CDR3 sequence (DNA): TGCGCCAGCAGCTCCTACGAAGGCAGACTGATCTACGAGCAGTACTTC. Its protein product is CASSSYEGRLIYEQYF.

The genes are TRBV6-6 and TRBJ2-2; TRBD2 is a possible D gene (6 bases). Germline values: CDR1 MNHNY, CDR2 SVGAGI (reference sequence). Trimming removed 6 bases from V and 4 bases from J, with 15 bases in between. CDR3 size: 15 residues. The CDR3 nucleotides read TGTGCCAGCAGCCTGACCGGGGGTGCCACCGGGGAGCTGTTTTTT. This sequence encodes CASSLTGGATGELFF.

The chain uses TRBV11-3 and TRBJ2-1; D unresolved. V was pared by 2 bases and J by 8 bases, with 4 bases between. Germline V CDR1 and CDR2: SGHNT, YENEEA. The CDR3 covers 11 residues. CDR3 protein: CASSLLDEQFF. The DNA of the CDR3 is TGTGCCAGCAGCTTACTCGATGAGCAGTTCTTC.

The V gene is TRBV6-5, the J gene TRBJ1-2, with 8 positions matching TRBD1. V was clipped by 5 bases and J by 4 bases; unmatched bases: 9. Germline V gives CDR1 MNHEY, CDR2 SVGAGI. CDR3 size: 15 residues. The CDR3 DNA sequence: TGTGCCAGCAGTGGAACAGGTCAGGGGGCCTATGGCTACACCTTC. It translates to CASSGTGQGAYGYTF.

This chain uses TRBV5-1 with TRBJ2-5; 9 nucleotides align to TRBD2. With V trimmed by 3 bases and J by 5 bases, 17 bases remained unmatched. Looked up from germline, CDR1 is SGHRS and CDR2 is YFSETQ. This CDR3 comprises 18 residues. The CDR3 loop is CASSSQRASGERGETQYF. The CDR3, as DNA: TGCGCCAGCAGCTCTCAAAGGGCTAGCGGGGAGAGAGGGGAGACCCAGTACTTC. Combining the CDR3 with reference TRBV5-1 and TRBJ2-5 gives the whole variable domain KAGVTQTPRYLIKTRGQQVTLSCSPISGHRSVSWYQQTPGQGLQFLFEYFSETQRNKGNFPGRFSGRQFSNSRSEMNVSTLELGDSALYLCASSSQRASGERGETQYFGPGTRLLVL.

This clone was seen more than once but under ten times. The J gene is TRBJ2-5, the V gene TRBV2; a weak D match, TRBD1 (6 bases). The CDR3 covers 12 residues. Germline V gives CDR1 SNHLY, CDR2 FYNNEI. V was shortened by 3 bases and J by 9 bases, with 11 bases between the two germline ends. CDR3 coding DNA: TGTGCCAGCAGTGACCCCAGGGGCCCCCAGTACTTC. Residues: CASSDPRGPQYF.

V and J are TRBV2 and TRBJ1-5, with no clear D. CDR1 and CDR2 from the germline V gene are SNHLY and FYNNEI. V was trimmed by 8 bases and J by 9 bases, leaving 17 bases between them. CDR3 length: 13 amino acids. The CDR3 DNA follows: TGTGCCAGCGATGGACGGGGTCAACGGCCCCAGCATTTT. It encodes CASDGRGQRPQHF. Full variable domain (rest looked up from reference TRBV2 and TRBJ1-5): EPEVTQTPSHQVTQMGQEVILRCVPISNHLYFYWYRQILGQKVEFLVSFYNNEISEKSEIFDDQFSVERPDGSNFTLKIRSTKLEDSAMYFCASDGRGQRPQHFGDGTRLSIL.

This clone turned up a few times. The rearrangement joins TRBV4-2 to TRBJ2-7, with 7 bases lining up with TRBD2. CDR3 length: 16 residues. Trimming removed 2 bases from V and 5 bases from J; junction bases left unmatched: 12. Per germline, CDR1 LGHNA and CDR2 YNFKEQ. CDR3 sequence: CASSQLPTPGTNEQYF. The CDR3 DNA reads as TGTGCCAGCAGCCAACTTCCGACACCCGGGACTAACGAGCAGTACTTC.

The J gene is TRBJ1-2, the V gene TRBV7-8, with a tentative D call TRBD1 (5 bases). CDR1 SGHVS and CDR2 FQNEAQ come from the germline V gene. V shed 6 bases and J shed 8 bases, with 13 bases lying between them. This CDR3 is 12 amino acids long. The DNA for the CDR3 is TGTGCCAGCAGTAGGCAGGGCCAAGGCTACACCTTC. Encoded protein: CASSRQGQGYTF.

The rearrangement links TRBV7-9 to TRBJ1-1, with 8 bases identical to TRBD1. The CDR3 runs 15 residues. The germline gives CDR1 SEHNR, CDR2 FQNEAQ (reference sequence). Trimming took 5 bases from V and 8 from J; bases not matched to a gene: 13. The CDR3 loop is CASSDAPGQVWEAFF. The CDR3 bases are TGTGCCAGCAGCGACGCCCCGGGACAGGTCTGGGAAGCTTTCTTT.

This rearrangement joins TRBV27 to TRBJ2-3, with TRBD2 as a possible D gene (5 bases). The CDR3 consists of 14 residues. Germline assignment: CDR1 MNHEY and CDR2 SMNVEV (reference sequence). V was cut by 3 bases and J by 4 bases, with 11 bases left in between. The CDR3 here is CASSFAARADTQYF. CDR3 sequence (DNA): TGTGCCAGCAGTTTCGCGGCGAGGGCAGATACGCAGTATTTT.

V and J are TRBV7-9 and TRBJ2-3, with D maybe TRBD2 (6 bases). CDR3 size: 15 residues. Germline V gene sequence: CDR1 SEHNR, CDR2 FQNEAQ (reference sequence). Trimming shortened V by 6 bases and J by 0 bases, and 13 bases separated the two germline ends. The CDR3 DNA follows: TGTGCCAGCAGGCCCGTTGGGGGGAGCACAGATACGCAGTATTTT. Translation gives CASRPVGGSTDTQYF.

The chain links TRBV30 to TRBJ1-1; D is ambiguous. V lost 8 bases and J lost 2, with 18 bases in between. Germline V CDR1 and CDR2: GTSNPN, SVGIG (reference sequence). The CDR3 contains 14 residues. DNA for the CDR3: TGTGCCAGGCCACCCCTCCTAGGTAACACTGAAGCTTTCTTT. Its protein is CARPPLLGNTEAFF.

The chain links TRBV15 to TRBJ2-3, with 7 bases identical to TRBD2. The CDR3 totals 13 residues. V shed 5 bases, J shed 5 bases, and the junction held 4 bases outside the gene matches. CDR1 and CDR2 (germline): LNHNV, YYDKDF (reference sequence). CDR3 nucleotides: TGTGCCACCAGCTTCCAGCGGGGAGATACGCAGTATTTT. As protein: CATSFQRGDTQYF. The full variable domain, rest sourced from reference TRBV15 and TRBJ2-3, is DAMVIQNPRYQVTQFGKPVTLSCSQTLNHNVMYWYQQKSSQAPKLLFHYYDKDFNNEADTPDNFQSRRPNTSFCFLDIRSPGLGDTAMYLCATSFQRGDTQYFGPGTRLTVL.

CDR3 protein: CASQGLNSPLHF. The CDR3 DNA follows: TGTGCCTCCCAGGGGCTTAATTCACCCCTCCACTTT. The V call is TRBV2, the J call TRBJ1-6; maybe TRBD1 (6 bases). V was cut by 11 bases and J by 6 bases, with 11 bases left in between. This CDR3 has 12 residues. Germline V gene sequence: CDR1 SNHLY, CDR2 FYNNEI.

The chain carries TRBV6-6 and TRBJ2-5; 8 nucleotides line up with TRBD2. This CDR3 spans 15 amino acids. Germline values: CDR1 MNHNY, CDR2 SVGAGI (reference sequence). The V gene end was trimmed by 6 bases and the J gene end by 4 bases; junction bases not matched to a gene: 10. The CDR3 DNA is TGTGCCAGCAGCCCCCCCAATAGCGGGGTAGAGACCCAGTACTTC. Its protein is CASSPPNSGVETQYF.

The genes are TRBV19 and TRBJ2-7; 11 bases agree with TRBD2. J lost 2 bases, V lost 2 bases, and 5 bases had no gene match. The CDR3 contains 16 residues. CDR1 is LNHDA and CDR2 is SQIVND in the germline V gene (reference sequence). The CDR3, as DNA: TGTGCCAGTAGTATATCGACTAGCGGGGCCCCCTACGAGCAGTACTTC. The encoded protein is CASSISTSGAPYEQYF.

This chain uses TRBV10-3 with TRBJ1-1; possible D gene TRBD1, 6 bases. CDR3 length: 13 residues. Germline V gene lookup returns CDR1 ENHRY and CDR2 SYGVKD. The V and J ends lost 6 bases and 1 base respectively, with 9 bases between them. CDR3 sequence: CAISLTGNTEAFF. The CDR3 region has the DNA TGTGCCATCAGCCTGACAGGGAACACTGAAGCTTTCTTT.

The rearrangement links TRBV10-3 to TRBJ2-2; 15 positions agree with TRBD2. Germline CDR1 ENHRY, CDR2 SYGVKD. V shed 6 bases and J 2 bases; nucleotides not matched to a gene: 10. This CDR3 contains 19 residues. This CDR3 is CAIRSSGTSGGTNTGELFF. The CDR3 nucleotides read TGTGCCATCAGGAGTTCCGGGACTAGCGGGGGGACCAACACCGGGGAGCTGTTTTTT.

The chain is built from TRBV5-1 and TRBJ1-4; 9 nucleotides match TRBD1. Germline V gene data show CDR1 as SGHRS and CDR2 as YFSETQ. V lost 4 bases and J lost 7; bases outside the gene matches: 5. The CDR3 totals 14 residues. The CDR3 loop is CASSAGTGSEKLFF. The DNA of the CDR3 is TGCGCCAGCAGCGCTGGGACAGGGAGTGAAAAACTGTTTTTT.

This chain joins TRBV5-8 and TRBJ1-5, with 7 bases matching TRBD1. Trimming took 4 bases from V and 5 from J; bases not matched to a gene: 9. Looked up from germline, CDR1 is SGHTS and CDR2 is YDEGEE. The CDR3 extends over 15 amino acids. This CDR3 is CASSPWRGLHQPQHF. The CDR3 DNA reads TGTGCCAGCAGCCCGTGGAGGGGGCTACATCAGCCCCAGCATTTT.

The V and J genes are TRBV9 and TRBJ2-7; D possibly corresponds to TRBD1 (6 bases). Germline V CDR1 and CDR2: SGDLS, YYNGEE. V was cut by 2 bases and J by 7 bases, with 16 bases left in between. This CDR3 region has 14 residues. CDR3 loop: CASSVGLTGGEQYF. CDR3 DNA sequence: TGTGCCAGCAGCGTGGGCTTGACAGGCGGGGAGCAGTACTTC. Looking up the rest from reference TRBV9 and TRBJ2-7 gives the full variable domain: DSGVTQTPKHLITATGQRVTLRCSPRSGDLSVYWYQQSLDQGLQFLIQYYNGEERAKGNILERFSAQQFPDLHSELNLSSLELGDSALYFCASSVGLTGGEQYFGPGTRLTVT.

V is TRBV10-3 and J is TRBJ1-1; D unresolved. This CDR3 region has 14 residues. V was cut by 6 bases and J by 5 bases, with 16 bases left in between. Germline V lookup: CDR1 ENHRY, CDR2 SYGVKD. CDR3 region: CAIRLETGGTEAFF. The CDR3 coding sequence is TGTGCCATCAGATTAGAGACGGGAGGGACTGAAGCTTTCTTT.

The CDR3 DNA reads as TGCAGCGACTTAACGGGGAACTATGGCTACACCTTC. It is translated as CSDLTGNYGYTF. The J gene is TRBJ1-2, the V gene TRBV29-1; D is undetermined. From germline, CDR1 is SQVTM and CDR2 ANQGSEA. The CDR3 is 12 residues long. V gave up 7 bases and J gave up 2 bases, with 11 bases separating them.

The V call is TRBV30, the J call TRBJ1-1; no firm D call. This CDR3 spans 13 amino acids. CDR1 and CDR2 from the germline V gene are GTSNPN and SVGIG (reference sequence). The V end was cut by 0 bases, the J end by 13 bases, with 18 bases between. The CDR3 here is CAWSVAEGLGDFF. The DNA for the CDR3 is TGTGCCTGGAGTGTAGCGGAGGGCTTGGGAGATTTCTTT. Together with reference TRBV30 and TRBJ1-1, the CDR3 gives the full variable domain: SQTIHQWPATLVQPVGSPLSLECTVEGTSNPNLYWYRQAAGRGLQLLFYSVGIGQISSEVPQNLSASRPQDRQFILSSKKLLLSDSGFYLCAWSVAEGLGDFFGQGTRLTVV.

V gene TRBV12-2 combines with J gene TRBJ2-2; TRBD1 reflects the table's D call only, with no check against the DNA. TRBV12-2 is a documented pseudogene. The CDR3 runs 13 residues. The CDR3 DNA is TGTGCCAACAGGGTAAGGGTCACCGGGGAGCTGTTTTTT. The encoded protein is CANRVRVTGELFF.